This T cell receptor beta chain was obtained from a study of T cell repertoires in cytomegalovirus infection (dated by TCRdb to about 2019). Regarding the complete study: Because public TCR beta signatures pointed to carriage of CMV infection together with the matching HLA type, the HLA type of each donor mattered for the analysis.

As concerns this clonotype: Its specific antigen is unknown. The record has no base qualities; no much larger clone is one base away.

General findings and caveats noted by the study authors: The ex vivo response was dominated by HLA-C-restricted CMV-specific TCR beta clonotypes, which also provided the single most frequent clonotype in two of eight donors. In both this cohort and an independent roughly 400-donor cohort, the cumulative frequency of public TCR beta family members distinguished carriers of CMV infection plus the relevant HLA type.

For CDR1 and CDR2, the germline V gene (reference sequence) lists DFQATT and SNEGSKA. The trim is 3 bases for V and 4 bases for J, with a gap of 13 bases between the germline ends. Counted from cysteine to phenylalanine, this CDR3 has 13 amino acids. Of all the DNA, just the CDR3 is kept, 39 bases in frame from base 1. Sequencing relied on an Illumina HiSeq 1500. TCRdb cleaned the public reads at Q25 with fastp, built clones with MiXCR and kept in-frame beta chains. Rows with one shared CDR3 protein collapse into an entry with the most common genes and DNA. The sample records about 400,000 distinct CDR3 sequences, 15% to 20% of which are singletons. Under 9% of the sample comes from the top ten.

What was sequenced was PBMCs. The chain joins TRBV20-1 to TRBJ2-7; the D gene cannot be named for sure. The origin of this receptor is a human donor in good health (CMV status not recorded). Some clones in this sample may be carry-over from other donors' samples. This receptor has the CDR3 CSARMDWSYEQYF. In nucleotides, the sequence is TGCAGTGCTAGGATGGATTGGAGTTACGAGCAGTACTTC.